The rows below give T cell receptor beta chains drawn from one sample of a study of cytomegalovirus exposure and HLA in healthy donors. The data were produced by immunoSEQ multiplex PCR, yet TCRdb's version contains in-frame clones alone and is incomplete. Of some 150,000 clones in the sample, about three fifths were seen once. The sample taken for sequencing was PBMCs. These receptors came from a woman under 40 in good health and CMV-seropositive. CDR3s include the opening cysteine and the closing phenylalanine or tryptophan. Each record gives: CDR3 DNA, CDR3 protein, clone size, V gene, J gene, D gene. A D gene is named only where the DNA matches it firmly. Where a row states a size, it is once, few, many or the class of an expanded clone; other rows omit it.

TGTGCCAGCAGTGATATGGGTCTAGCGGGAGGAAGTGAGCAGTTCTTC	CASSDMGLAGGSEQFF	few	TRBV2	TRBJ2-1	TRBD2
TGTGCCAGCAGCTGGACAGGGTTTAATTCACCCCTCCACTTT	CASSWTGFNSPLHF	.	TRBV7-9	TRBJ1-6	TRBD1
TGTGCCAGCAGGGGGCCTCCTGAAGCTTTCTTT	CASRGPPEAFF	few	TRBV6-1	TRBJ1-1	.
TGCGCCAGCAGCTGGGCCGGCCGGACTAGTGTAGGCACCGGGGAGCTGTTTTTT	CASSWAGRTSVGTGELFF	.	TRBV4-1	TRBJ2-2	TRBD2
TGTGCCAGCAGTTACCAACTAGCGGGACATTCCTACGAGCAGTACTTC	CASSYQLAGHSYEQYF	.	TRBV6-5	TRBJ2-7	TRBD2
TGTGCCAGCAGCCCTGGGACAGGGGGATATGATGAGCAGTTCTTC	CASSPGTGGYDEQFF	.	TRBV6-5	TRBJ2-1	TRBD1
TGTGCCAGCAGCTTAGAACCCGCAGGGTTTCATGGCTACACCTTC	CASSLEPAGFHGYTF	.	TRBV11-2	TRBJ1-2	.
TGTGCCATCGGCGGTGATGAAAAACTGTTTTTT	CAIGGDEKLFF	.	TRBV10-3	TRBJ1-4	.
TGTGCCAGCAGCCGTAGGCAGGGGAATTCACCCCTCCACTTT	CASSRRQGNSPLHF	.	TRBV6-5	TRBJ1-6	.
TGCGCCAGCAGCTTGGGTTACGAGCAGTACTTC	CASSLGYEQYF	.	TRBV5-1	TRBJ2-7	.
TGTGCCAGCAGCTTAGCAGGGTGGACGGGCTACACCTTC	CASSLAGWTGYTF	.	TRBV11-2	TRBJ1-2	.
TGTGCCAGCAGCCCGTCCTTAGCGGGAGGGCCTTTGAACAATGAGCAGTTCTTC	CASSPSLAGGPLNNEQFF	once	TRBV5-4	TRBJ2-1	TRBD2
TGTGCCAGCGGACAGGGGTCGGGGGGGAAACTGTTTTTT	CASGQGSGGKLFF	few	TRBV6-5	TRBJ1-4	TRBD1
TGTGCCAGCAGCCAAGATAGGAACACTGAAGCTTTCTTT	CASSQDRNTEAFF	.	TRBV14	TRBJ1-1	.
TGTGCCAGCAGGCAGCGGTCCGGGGGGACCCAGTACTTC	CASRQRSGGTQYF	.	TRBV5-6	TRBJ2-5	.